This T cell receptor (beta chain) was profiled in a study of human T cells and chemical hapten exposure. This clonotype has a count of ten or more. The germline V gene encodes CDR1 KGHDR and CDR2 SFDVKD. The CDR3 runs to 15 residues. V lost 5 bases and J 5 bases, leaving 17 bases between the germline ends. Unique molecular identifiers were affixed to discrete cDNA molecules within the library. Original handling: Ranging from about 20,000 to 700,000, TCR counts per sample had a median value of roughly 96,000. MiXCR was run by TCRdb on the 5' RACE reads, yielding one entry per CDR3 protein. These V and J calls originate from TCRdb's pipeline instead of the authors' own analysis. Among 120,000 to 150,000 distinct CDR3 sequences, over 3.5% were seen once, and the ten largest hold over 1.1%. Extraction yielded total RNA from whole blood (unfractionated).

The chain combines TRBV24-1 with TRBJ2-5; either TRBD1 or TRBD2 may supply D (5 bases each). The sequence derives from a female donor in good health. CDR3 sequence: CATSANSGPAETQYF. DNA of the CDR3: TGTGCCACCAGTGCGAATTCGGGACCGGCGGAGACCCAGTACTTC.